A single sample is the source of the 17 T cell receptor beta chains below, sequenced in a study of human T cells and chemical hapten exposure. Time point specified: patch test 2, 6 weeks after DPC sensitization. The treatment denotes: therapeutic diphenylcyclopropenone sensitization with weekly scalp DPC. TCRdb processed the RACE reads anew with MiXCR; each CDR3 protein has one entry. This table has tens of thousands of distinct CDR3 sequences, 11% appearing once. Specimen: whole blood, collected in connection with sensitization to the hapten diphenylcyclopropenone (DPC). Receptors originate from a man in his forties with alopecia areata. Some clones in this sample may be carry-over from other donors' samples.

This clonotype was detected a few times. This chain joins TRBV10-3 and TRBJ2-3, with D tentatively TRBD2 (5 bases). V was cut by 4 bases and J by 0 bases, with 14 bases left in between. CDR3 length: 16 amino acids. Looked up from germline, CDR1 is ENHRY and CDR2 is SYGVKD. The chain's CDR3 is CAISGGLRTSTDTQYF. The CDR3 bases are TGTGCCATCAGTGGAGGGCTGCGGACCAGCACAGATACGCAGTATTTT.

This clonotype was counted only a few times. This chain links TRBV10-3 with TRBJ2-7; 9 nucleotides align to TRBD2. Germline CDR1 reads ENHRY; CDR2 reads SYGVKD. The CDR3 covers 13 residues. V was pared by 8 bases and J by 4 bases, with 6 bases of the junction left unmatched. This chain's CDR3 is CAIGVAGVYEQYF. CDR3 coding DNA: TGTGCCATCGGGGTAGCGGGAGTTTACGAGCAGTACTTC.

This clonotype has at least ten counts. The genes are TRBV14 and TRBJ1-6; no clear D. Germline lookup yields CDR1 SGHDN and CDR2 FVKESK. The CDR3 runs 15 residues. Trimming pared 0 bases from V and 7 bases from J, leaving 10 bases between. Here the CDR3 reads CASSQDGVGNSPLHF. The CDR3 region has the DNA TGTGCCAGCAGCCAAGATGGGGTGGGGAATTCACCCCTCCACTTT. The whole variable domain, remainder taken from reference TRBV14 and TRBJ1-6, is EAGVTQFPSHSVIEKGQTVTLRCDPISGHDNLYWYRRVMGKEIKFLLHFVKESKQDESGMPNNRFLAERTGGTYSTLKVQPAELEDSGVYFCASSQDGVGNSPLHFGNGTRLTVT.

This clonotype came up a few times. The chain recombines TRBV25-1 with TRBJ1-6; D not resolved. V was trimmed by 5 bases and J by 6 bases, leaving 11 bases between them. This CDR3 contains 14 residues. Germline CDR1 MGHDK, CDR2 SYGVNS. The CDR3 protein is CASSMALSNSPLHF. CDR3 nucleotide sequence: TGTGCCAGCAGTATGGCTTTAAGTAATTCACCCCTCCACTTT.

The chain employs TRBV20-1 and TRBJ1-6; unclear D gene. V shed 7 bases and J shed 7 bases, with 8 bases lying between them. In germline, CDR1 is DFQATT, CDR2 SNEGSKA (reference sequence). The CDR3 is 11 amino acids. CDR3 protein: CSVTGNSPLHF. CDR3 in DNA: TGCAGTGTTACGGGGAATTCACCCCTCCACTTT.

A few counts support this clonotype. The genes are TRBV12-3 or TRBV12-4 and TRBJ2-1; TRBD2 matches at 12 bases. CDR3 size: 17 residues. Losses at the gene ends were 5 bases for V and 4 bases for J; bases not matched to a gene: 9. The CDR3 loop is CASSGKGLAGSYNEQFF. CDR3 in DNA: TGTGCCAGCAGTGGAAAGGGACTAGCGGGCAGTTACAATGAGCAGTTCTTC.

This clonotype came up a few times. This chain connects TRBV10-2 to TRBJ1-6, with 7 positions matching TRBD1. The CDR3 loop spans 15 amino acids. Germline V gene sequence: CDR1 WSHSY, CDR2 SAAADI. With V trimmed by 3 bases and J by 8 bases, 7 bases remained unmatched. The CDR3 protein is CASSEYRGSHSPLHF. The CDR3 DNA sequence: TGCGCCAGCAGTGAATACAGGGGATCTCATTCACCCCTCCACTTT.

This clonotype was picked up a small number of times. This chain joins TRBV7-8 and TRBJ2-7; D unclear. The V end lost 1 base, the J end lost 2 bases, and 6 bases lay between the germline ends. CDR3 length equals 13 residues. Germline loops: CDR1 SGHVS, CDR2 FQNEAQ. The CDR3 DNA reads TGTGCCAGCAGCTTAGGCTCGGCCTACGAGCAGTACGTC. Protein product: CASSLGSAYEQYV.

This clonotype has only a few counts. The V and J genes are TRBV5-8 and TRBJ1-1; 10 positions agree with TRBD1. J lost 4 bases, V lost 5 bases, and 8 bases had no gene match. CDR1 is SGHTS and CDR2 is YDEGEE in the germline V gene. CDR3 length: 15 residues. Written as DNA, the CDR3 is TGTGCCAGCAGGACAGGGGGCCGAGGGAGCACTGAAGCTTTCTTT. The encoded protein is CASRTGGRGSTEAFF.

The rearrangement links TRBV11-1 to TRBJ2-1; D is possibly TRBD2 (6 bases). The CDR3 spans 15 residues. Germline loops: CDR1 SGHAT, CDR2 FQDESV (reference sequence). The V gene lost 8 bases and the J gene lost 2 bases, with 16 bases spanning the gap. The CDR3 DNA sequence: TGTGCCAGCGGCCTTCGACTAGGCCCCTACAATGAGCAGTTCTTC. It codes for CASGLRLGPYNEQFF.

There are a few counts of this clonotype. The CDR3 DNA reads as TGTGCCAGCTCACCTGGGGGCCTGAGTGCAGGGATCTACGAGCAGTACGTC. Translating gives CASSPGGLSAGIYEQYV. The chain has TRBV18 and TRBJ2-7; possibly TRBD1 for D (6 bases). The V gene's germline CDR1 is KGHSH and CDR2 LQKENI. Trimming removed 3 bases from V and 3 bases from J, with 21 bases in between. This CDR3 region has 17 residues.

J is TRBJ2-4 and V is TRBV7-2, with 7 bases aligning to TRBD2. Germline CDR1 is SGHTA and CDR2 is FQGNSA. Trimming removed 1 base from V and 0 bases from J; junction bases left unmatched: 6. CDR3 length: 17 amino acids. The CDR3 here is CASSLGGGALAKNIQYF. CDR3 coding DNA: TGTGCCAGCAGCTTAGGGGGAGGGGCCCTAGCCAAAAACATTCAGTACTTC. Looking up the rest from reference TRBV7-2 and TRBJ2-4 gives the full variable domain: GAGVSQSPSNKVTEKGKDVELRCDPISGHTALYWYRQSLGQGLEFLIYFQGNSAPDKSGLPSDRFSAERTGGSVSTLTIQRTQQEDSAVYLCASSLGGGALAKNIQYFGAGTRLSVL.

This clonotype has a handful of counts. V is TRBV5-1 and J is TRBJ2-3, with D perhaps matching TRBD2 (6 bases). CDR3 length equals 16 residues. The germline gives CDR1 SGHRS, CDR2 YFSETQ. V was pared by 4 bases and J by 0 bases, with 15 bases between. CDR3 sequence (DNA): TGCGCCAGCAGCGCCCAACGGGGGAGCAGCACAGATACGCAGTATTTT. Protein: CASSAQRGSSTDTQYF.

This clonotype was picked up a small number of times. V usage is TRBV14 and J usage is TRBJ2-1, with D possibly matching TRBD1 (5 bases). CDR3 size: 19 residues. The V end was cut by 3 bases, the J end by 7 bases, with 28 bases between. Per the germline V gene, CDR1 is SGHDN and CDR2 is FVKESK. For the CDR3, the DNA is TGTGCCAGCAGCCACAGATTTTTTAATGGGGCGAGAATAAAGAATGAGCAGTTCTTC. Translation gives CASSHRFFNGARIKNEQFF.

This chain uses TRBV29-1 with TRBJ2-3, with D possibly matching TRBD2 (6 bases). With 4 bases removed from V and 4 bases from J, the gap between germline ends came to 15 bases. Looked up from germline, CDR1 is SQVTM and CDR2 is ANQGSEA. The CDR3 runs 14 residues. The CDR3 coding sequence is TGCAGCGTTGGTCCTTTGGGGGGTCCAGATACGCAGTATTTT. It codes for CSVGPLGGPDTQYF.

The chain combines TRBV18 with TRBJ1-1; possibly TRBD1 for D (6 bases). Germline V gene data show CDR1 as KGHSH and CDR2 as LQKENI. The CDR3 consists of 15 residues. Trimming took 0 bases from V and 4 from J, leaving 12 bases between them. CDR3 bases: TGTGCCAGCTCACCACCCTCGACAGGTACCACTGAAGCTTTCTTT. Translating gives CASSPPSTGTTEAFF.

The chain carries TRBV14 and TRBJ2-5, with 11 bases that match TRBD2. The J segment lost 5 bases and the V segment lost 4 bases, leaving 6 bases of the junction unmatched. CDR3 size: 15 residues. Germline V gene lookup returns CDR1 SGHDN and CDR2 FVKESK. DNA of the CDR3: TGTGCCAGCAGCCCTACTAGCGGGAGCCGCGAGACCCAGTACTTC. Translation: CASSPTSGSRETQYF.